The 31 T cell receptor beta chains listed next were all sequenced from one sample in a study of monozygotic twins with inflammatory bowel disease. Following a re-call of the 5' RACE reads, TCRdb has one entry per CDR3 protein and lacks DNA. The sample table sets out a few hundred thousand distinct CDR3 sequences. The sequenced sample consisted of blood. These receptors were obtained from a human donor with ulcerative colitis or Crohn's disease, or a healthy co-twin of an affected twin (not recorded which).

The chain links TRBV27 to TRBJ2-1; TCRdb designates TRBD1, a call that cannot be tested without DNA. CDR1 and CDR2 (germline): MNHEY, SMNVEV (reference sequence). The CDR3 covers 17 residues. The CDR3 loop is CASSFDAPQSSYNEQFF.

The chain is built from TRBV5-1 and TRBJ2-3. CDR3 length equals 13 residues. Germline CDR1 and CDR2: SGHRS and YFSETQ. CDR3 sequence reads: CASSPEHSDAQYF.

The gene calls are TRBV2 and TRBJ1-1; TCRdb reports TRBD1, a call that lacks DNA to check it against. The CDR3 consists of 12 residues. In germline, CDR1 is SNHLY, CDR2 FYNNEI. CDR3 residues: CASNTRVGEAFF. Full variable domain (remainder filled in from reference TRBV2 and TRBJ1-1): EPEVTQTPSHQVTQMGQEVILRCVPISNHLYFYWYRQILGQKVEFLVSFYNNEISEKSEIFDDQFSVERPDGSNFTLKIRSTKLEDSAMYFCASNTRVGEAFFGQGTRLTVV.

The rearrangement uses TRBV20-1 and TRBJ2-2; TCRdb's D gene call, TRBD1, goes unchecked for lack of DNA. There are 16 residues in the CDR3. Germline CDR1 reads DFQATT; CDR2 reads SNEGSKA (reference sequence). The CDR3 region is CSARDSAGGAFGELFF.

The rearrangement joins TRBV4-1 to TRBJ2-5. CDR3 length equals 16 residues. The germline V gene encodes CDR1 MGHRA and CDR2 YSYEKL. Here the CDR3 reads CASSQGEDLRWETQYF.

The J gene is TRBJ2-1, the V gene TRBV11-2; without DNA, the TCRdb call of TRBD1 cannot be checked. The CDR3 extends over 14 amino acids. Per the germline V gene, CDR1 is SGHAT and CDR2 is FQNNGV. The chain's CDR3 is CASSTDRWGNEQFF.

The chain carries TRBV11-2 and TRBJ2-1; TCRdb designates TRBD2, a call that cannot be tested without DNA. The CDR3 has 15 amino acids. CDR1 is SGHAT, CDR2 FQNNGV, per germline. CDR3: CASSLGSGGANEQFF.

The chain joins TRBV7-2 to TRBJ2-2; the TRBD2 assignment by TCRdb is unverifiable without DNA. Germline V gene sequence: CDR1 SGHTA, CDR2 FQGNSA. The CDR3 covers 17 residues. CDR3 sequence reads: CASSLGLAGGPTGELFF.

This chain connects TRBV20-1 to TRBJ2-5; TCRdb's D call, TRBD1, is unchecked because there is no DNA. The CDR3 covers 12 residues. Looked up from germline, CDR1 is DFQATT and CDR2 is SNEGSKA (reference sequence). CDR3 loop: CSAEWGWETQYF.

This chain connects TRBV2 to TRBJ1-5. The CDR3 has 12 residues. Germline CDR1 SNHLY, CDR2 FYNNEI. CDR3 sequence: CASKNSNQPQHF.

The J gene is TRBJ1-2, the V gene TRBV10-3; as DNA is missing, the TRBD1 call by TCRdb cannot be tested. The CDR3 covers 15 residues. CDR1 is ENHRY, CDR2 SYGVKD, per germline. The chain's CDR3 is CAISELSGTNYGYTF.

CDR3 loop: CASSYGAQETQYF. The gene calls are TRBV5-1 and TRBJ2-5; the D call from TCRdb, TRBD1, cannot be confirmed without DNA. The CDR3 contains 13 residues. Germline V gives CDR1 SGHRS, CDR2 YFSETQ.

The V and J genes are TRBV5-1 and TRBJ2-3. This CDR3 has 13 residues. From germline, CDR1 is SGHRS and CDR2 YFSETQ. The CDR3 sequence is CASSHPSTDTQYF. The full variable domain, its missing parts supplied by reference TRBV5-1 and TRBJ2-3, is KAGVTQTPRYLIKTRGQQVTLSCSPISGHRSVSWYQQTPGQGLQFLFEYFSETQRNKGNFPGRFSGRQFSNSRSEMNVSTLELGDSALYLCASSHPSTDTQYFGPGTRLTVL.

The chain uses TRBV5-1 and TRBJ2-7. Germline V gene sequence: CDR1 SGHRS, CDR2 YFSETQ. This CDR3 region has 14 residues. The CDR3 sequence: CASHKDPSSYEQYF.

The J gene is TRBJ2-7, the V gene TRBV5-1; checking the TCRdb D call of TRBD1 is not possible without DNA. The germline CDR1 and CDR2 sequences are SGHRS and YFSETQ. The CDR3 consists of 15 residues. The CDR3 protein is CASNPDRGLIYEQYF.

The chain links TRBV27 to TRBJ2-5. CDR1 is MNHEY and CDR2 is SMNVEV in the germline V gene (reference sequence). There are 14 residues in the CDR3. The CDR3 sequence is CASSFQGVQETQYF.

The chain links TRBV12-3 or TRBV12-4 to TRBJ1-1; lacking DNA, the TRBD1 call made by TCRdb goes unchecked. This CDR3 is 14 amino acids long. CDR3 protein: CASSGTGTYTEAFF.

The chain employs TRBV18 and TRBJ2-3. Germline V lookup: CDR1 KGHSH, CDR2 LQKENI. The CDR3 is 14 amino acids. This CDR3 reads CASSLMASTDTQYF.

This sequence joins TRBV11-1 and TRBJ2-2; without DNA, the TCRdb call of TRBD2 cannot be checked. From germline, CDR1 is SGHAT and CDR2 FQDESV (reference sequence). This CDR3 spans 20 amino acids. The CDR3 loop is CASSSLPEIPLFANTGELFF.

The J gene is TRBJ2-3, the V gene TRBV12-5. The germline CDR1 and CDR2 sequences are LGHNT and FRNRAP. This CDR3 spans 12 amino acids. The CDR3 loop is CASGFRPDTQYF.

The CDR3 reads CSASPTGLTHGYTF. This chain uses TRBV20-1 with TRBJ1-2; TCRdb names TRBD1, which stays unverified in the absence of DNA. The germline V gene encodes CDR1 DFQATT and CDR2 SNEGSKA (reference sequence). The CDR3 is 14 amino acids.

V usage is TRBV29-1 and J usage is TRBJ1-2; TCRdb calls TRBD1, which cannot be checked without DNA. Germline CDR1 SQVTM, CDR2 ANQGSEA. There are 12 residues in the CDR3. CDR3: CSVEGARGGYTF. The entire variable domain, with the rest obtained from reference TRBV29-1 and TRBJ1-2, is as follows: SAVISQKPSRDICQRGTSLTIQCQVDSQVTMMFWYRQQPGQSLTLIATANQGSEATYESGFVIDKFPISRPNLTFSTLTVSNMSPEDSSIYLCSVEGARGGYTFGSGTRLTVV.

CDR3: CASRKGSREGDTQYF. This chain joins TRBV11-3 and TRBJ2-3; lacking DNA, the TRBD2 call made by TCRdb goes unchecked. CDR1 and CDR2 from the germline V gene are SGHNT and YENEEA. This CDR3 is built from 15 residues.

CDR3 in amino acids: CASSLRWRSYNEQFF. This chain connects TRBV5-6 to TRBJ2-1. CDR3 length: 15 amino acids. CDR1 is SGHDT, CDR2 YYEEEE, per germline.

The chain employs TRBV29-1 and TRBJ1-1; TCRdb reports TRBD1, a call that lacks DNA to check it against. Germline assignment: CDR1 SQVTM and CDR2 ANQGSEA. The CDR3 length is 15 residues. CDR3 residues: CSVDKTGTANTEAFF.

The V and J genes are TRBV24-1 and TRBJ2-1. Per the germline V gene, CDR1 is KGHDR and CDR2 is SFDVKD. CDR3 length equals 12 residues. CDR3 sequence reads: CATSTPYNEQFF.

The chain is built from TRBV29-1 and TRBJ2-5. CDR1 is SQVTM, CDR2 ANQGSEA, per germline. The CDR3 sequence is 14 residues long. This chain's CDR3 is CSVGSRLFQETQYF.

This chain connects TRBV4-1 to TRBJ2-5; the D gene TCRdb calls, TRBD1, cannot be checked with no DNA. Germline lookup yields CDR1 MGHRA and CDR2 YSYEKL. There are 16 residues in the CDR3. CDR3 sequence: CASSQDGRGAQETQYF.

V is TRBV11-2 and J is TRBJ1-4; TCRdb calls TRBD1, which cannot be checked without DNA. CDR3 length: 14 amino acids. Germline-derived CDR1 and CDR2 are SGHAT and FQNNGV. The CDR3 is CASRPVGGNEKLFF.

CDR3 loop: CSASRASYNEQFF. The genes are TRBV20-1 and TRBJ2-1; absent DNA, TCRdb's TRBD1 call cannot be checked. Germline CDR1 reads DFQATT; CDR2 reads SNEGSKA (reference sequence). The CDR3 totals 13 residues.

CDR3 in amino acids: CASRGTGTGVTWGNQPQHF. The J gene is TRBJ1-5, the V gene TRBV28; TCRdb outputs TRBD1, but without DNA this stays unchecked. Germline CDR1 is MDHEN and CDR2 is SYDVKM. CDR3 length: 19 residues.